Listed below are T cell receptor beta chains from one sample, sequenced in a study of brain T cells in children with intractable seizures. Profiling relied on immunoSEQ multiplex PCR, and the TCRdb table lists in-frame clones only, not all of them. The data contain about 80,000 clones, around nine tenths of them singletons. Sequenced material: peripheral blood, taken at surgery. These receptors were taken from a girl aged 2 to 9 with Rasmussen encephalitis and intractable seizures. Each CDR3 is given with its conserved first and last residue. Fields, in order: clone size, V gene, D gene, J gene, CDR3 protein, CDR3 DNA. The D gene is left open where the match is weak. Only part of the rows carry a size: once, few, many, or a class if the clone is expanded.

-	TRBV25-1	-	TRBJ1-1	CASSEGWVNTEAFF	TGTGCCAGCAGCGAAGGGTGGGTGAACACTGAAGCTTTCTTT
once	TRBV6-5	TRBD1	TRBJ1-3	CASTSRDRPGNTIYF	TGTGCCAGCACTTCCCGGGACAGACCTGGAAACACCATATATTTT
-	TRBV19	-	TRBJ1-5	CASSRRDAYNQPQHF	TGTGCCAGTAGTAGAAGGGACGCCTACAATCAGCCCCAGCATTTT
-	TRBV2	TRBD2	TRBJ2-1	CASSELAGGYNEQFF	TGTGCCAGCAGTGAGTTAGCGGGGGGATACAATGAGCAGTTCTTC
-	TRBV7-6	-	TRBJ2-3	CASSLGRGPRDTQYF	TGTGCCAGCAGCTTGGGGCGGGGGCCGAGGGATACGCAGTATTTT
-	TRBV13	TRBD1	TRBJ1-6	CASSTGTGVSPLHF	TGTGCCAGCAGCACCGGGACAGGGGTGTCACCCCTCCACTTT
-	TRBV9	TRBD1	TRBJ1-2	CASNPGQGASYGYTF	TGTGCCAGCAACCCGGGACAGGGGGCGTCCTATGGCTACACCTTC
once	TRBV30	-	TRBJ1-1	CAWSSYRAGEAFF	TGTGCCTGGAGTTCCTACAGGGCTGGTGAAGCTTTCTTT
-	TRBV4-2	-	TRBJ2-3	CASSQDLQRNTDTQYF	TGTGCCAGCAGCCAAGATCTCCAGCGGAACACAGATACGCAGTATTTT
once	TRBV5-1	TRBD2	TRBJ2-3	CASSPGLPRGPTDTQYF	TGCGCCAGCAGCCCGGGACTACCCCGGGGCCCGACAGATACGCAGTATTTT
once	TRBV19	-	TRBJ2-7	CASSIENSYEQYF	TGTGCCAGTAGTATAGAAAACAGCTACGAGCAGTACTTC
-	TRBV6-5	-	TRBJ1-1	CASAGHQRTEAFF	TGTGCCAGTGCGGGACACCAGAGGACTGAAGCTTTCTTT
-	TRBV18	-	TRBJ1-1	CASSLDKVWLRAFF	TGTGCCAGCTCACTGGATAAGGTCTGGCTGCGCGCTTTCTTT
-	TRBV4-1	-	TRBJ2-7	CASSQVQGFSYEQYF	TGCGCCAGCAGCCAAGTACAGGGTTTTTCCTACGAGCAGTACTTC
-	TRBV9	-	TRBJ1-4	CASSVRERDEKLFF	TGTGCCAGCAGCGTCAGGGAGAGGGATGAAAAACTGTTTTTT
-	TRBV30	-	TRBJ2-1	CAWSDGAEQFF	TGTGCCTGGAGTGACGGGGCCGAGCAGTTCTTC
once	TRBV19	TRBD1	TRBJ1-6	CASSQGQRNSPLHF	TGTGCCAGTAGTCAGGGACAGCGGAATTCACCCCTCCACTTT
-	TRBV11-2	TRBD2	TRBJ2-4	CASSPTPQREDIQYF	TGTGCCAGCAGCCCCACTCCCCAGCGGGAAGACATTCAGTACTTC
-	TRBV28	-	TRBJ2-5	CASSFAGRETQYF	TGTGCCAGCAGTTTTGCAGGGCGGGAGACCCAGTACTTC
-	TRBV10-3	TRBD2	TRBJ2-3	CAIKGLAGDTQYF	TGTGCCATCAAGGGTCTAGCGGGGGATACGCAGTATTTT
once	TRBV19	-	TRBJ1-2	CASSPPGGPYGYTF	TGTGCCAGTAGTCCTCCAGGAGGGCCCTATGGCTACACCTTC
-	TRBV24-1	TRBD2	TRBJ2-1	CATSVAGGRQNEQFF	TGTGCCACCAGTGTGGCGGGAGGGCGACAGAATGAGCAGTTCTTC
once	TRBV19	TRBD1	TRBJ1-1	CASSMKQGGNTEAFF	TGTGCCAGTAGTATGAAGCAGGGGGGGAACACTGAAGCTTTCTTT
-	TRBV3-1/TRBV3-2	-	TRBJ1-6	CASSRPGRNNSPLHF	TGTGCCAGCAGCCGTCCTGGACGGAATAATTCACCCCTCCACTTT
-	TRBV5-1	TRBD2	TRBJ2-3	CASSFSGRSPDTQYF	TGCGCCAGCAGCTTTAGCGGGAGAAGCCCAGATACGCAGTATTTT
-	TRBV19	-	TRBJ1-5	CASGAGEQPQHF	TGTGCCAGTGGGGCAGGGGAGCAGCCCCAGCATTTT
once	TRBV29-1	-	TRBJ1-2	CSVSPVLRDGYTF	TGCAGCGTTAGCCCTGTTCTAAGGGATGGCTACACCTTC
-	TRBV30	TRBD1	TRBJ2-5	CAWSLGQVQETQYF	TGTGCCTGGAGTTTAGGACAGGTTCAAGAGACCCAGTACTTC
-	TRBV28	TRBD1	TRBJ2-5	CASSSILQGAGETQYF	TGTGCCAGCAGTTCGATCCTACAGGGGGCGGGGGAGACCCAGTACTTC
-	TRBV2	TRBD1	TRBJ1-2	CASKGTGKVYGYTF	TGTGCCAGCAAGGGGACAGGAAAGGTTTATGGCTACACCTTC
-	TRBV2	TRBD1	TRBJ2-7	CATTTGQGTYEQYF	TGTGCCACGACCACGGGACAGGGGACCTACGAGCAGTACTTC
-	TRBV6-5	-	TRBJ2-5	CASSYSTGVGETQYF	TGTGCCAGCAGTTACTCGACAGGTGTTGGAGAGACCCAGTACTTC
once	TRBV6-6	TRBD1	TRBJ1-4	CASNLDRGIEKLFF	TGTGCCAGCAACCTTGACAGGGGTATTGAAAAACTGTTTTTT
once	TRBV11-3	-	TRBJ2-1	CASSPGEGNNEQFF	TGTGCCAGCAGCCCTGGGGAAGGGAACAATGAGCAGTTCTTC
-	TRBV27	-	TRBJ1-1	CASSSLSLNTEAFF	TGTGCCAGCAGTTCCCTCAGTCTGAACACTGAAGCTTTCTTT
-	TRBV4-1	-	TRBJ2-7	CASSQEGGPGHPIYEQYF	TGCGCCAGCAGCCAAGAAGGGGGGCCAGGCCACCCGATCTACGAGCAGTACTTC
-	TRBV6-6	TRBD2	TRBJ2-5	CASSYSGTSGQETQYF	TGTGCCAGCAGTTACTCCGGGACTAGCGGCCAAGAGACCCAGTACTTC